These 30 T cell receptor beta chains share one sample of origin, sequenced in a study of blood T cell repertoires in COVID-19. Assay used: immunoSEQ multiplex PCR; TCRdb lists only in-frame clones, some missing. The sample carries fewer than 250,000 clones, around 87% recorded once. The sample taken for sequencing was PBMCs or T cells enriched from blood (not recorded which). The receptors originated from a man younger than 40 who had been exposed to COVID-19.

The CDR3 sequence is CASSISLEGYTF. In nucleotides, the CDR3 is TGTGCCAGCTCCATTTCCCTAGAAGGCTACACCTTC. The chain uses TRBV9 and TRBJ1-2; D remains unclear. Trimming took off 7 bases at V and 8 bases at J, with 15 bases between the two ends. Germline lookup yields CDR1 SGDLS and CDR2 YYNGEE. This CDR3 has 12 amino acids. Together with reference TRBV9 and TRBJ1-2, the CDR3 gives the full variable domain: DSGVTQTPKHLITATGQRVTLRCSPRSGDLSVYWYQQSLDQGLQFLIQYYNGEERAKGNILERFSAQQFPDLHSELNLSSLELGDSALYFCASSISLEGYTFGSGTRLTVV.

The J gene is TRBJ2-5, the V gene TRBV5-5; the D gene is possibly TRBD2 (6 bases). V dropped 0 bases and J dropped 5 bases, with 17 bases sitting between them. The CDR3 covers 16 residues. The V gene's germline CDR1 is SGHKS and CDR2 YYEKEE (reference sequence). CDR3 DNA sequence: TGTGCCAGCAGCTTGGTCTTAACGGGGGTTCGGGAGACCCAGTACTTC. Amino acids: CASSLVLTGVRETQYF.

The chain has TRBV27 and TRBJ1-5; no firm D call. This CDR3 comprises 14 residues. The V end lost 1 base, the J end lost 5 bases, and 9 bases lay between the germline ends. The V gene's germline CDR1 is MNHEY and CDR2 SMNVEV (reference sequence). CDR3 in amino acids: CASSLYFSDQPQHF. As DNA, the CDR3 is TGTGCCAGCAGTTTATACTTTTCGGATCAGCCCCAGCATTTT.

The CDR3 DNA follows: TGTGCCAGCAGCATATCAGGGGGCAATCAGCCCCAGCATTTT. Encoded protein: CASSISGGNQPQHF. This chain uses TRBV7-9 with TRBJ1-5, with a tentative D call TRBD1 (6 bases). Trimming stripped 5 bases from V and 2 bases from J, with 10 bases between. The CDR3 covers 14 residues. Per the germline V gene, CDR1 is SEHNR and CDR2 is FQNEAQ (reference sequence).

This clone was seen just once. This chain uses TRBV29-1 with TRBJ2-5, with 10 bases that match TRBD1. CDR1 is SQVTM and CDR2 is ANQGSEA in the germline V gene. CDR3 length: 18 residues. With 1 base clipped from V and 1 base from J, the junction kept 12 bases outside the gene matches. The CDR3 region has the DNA TGCAGCGTTGAAGTGGGACAGGGGACTTCGTTCTTCCAAGAGACCCAGTACTTC. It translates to CSVEVGQGTSFFQETQYF.

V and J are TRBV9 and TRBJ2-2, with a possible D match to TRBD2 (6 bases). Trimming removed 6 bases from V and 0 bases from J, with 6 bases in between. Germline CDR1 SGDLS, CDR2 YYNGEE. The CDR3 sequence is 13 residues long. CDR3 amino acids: CASTGANTGELFF. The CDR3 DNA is TGTGCCAGCACGGGAGCGAACACCGGGGAGCTGTTTTTT.

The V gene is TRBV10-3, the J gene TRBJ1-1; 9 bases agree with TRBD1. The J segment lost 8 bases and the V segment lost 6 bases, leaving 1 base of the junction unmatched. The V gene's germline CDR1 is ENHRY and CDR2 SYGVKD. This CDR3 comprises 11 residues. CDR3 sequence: CAISDRGEAFF. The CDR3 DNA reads TGTGCCATCAGCGACAGGGGGGAAGCTTTCTTT.

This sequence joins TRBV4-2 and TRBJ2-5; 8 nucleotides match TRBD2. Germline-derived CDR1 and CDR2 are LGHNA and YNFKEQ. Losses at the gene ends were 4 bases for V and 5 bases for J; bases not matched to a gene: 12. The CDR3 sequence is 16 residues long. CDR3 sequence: CASSPVLRGAGETQYF. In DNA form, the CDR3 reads TGTGCCAGCAGCCCGGTGTTGCGGGGGGCCGGGGAGACCCAGTACTTC.

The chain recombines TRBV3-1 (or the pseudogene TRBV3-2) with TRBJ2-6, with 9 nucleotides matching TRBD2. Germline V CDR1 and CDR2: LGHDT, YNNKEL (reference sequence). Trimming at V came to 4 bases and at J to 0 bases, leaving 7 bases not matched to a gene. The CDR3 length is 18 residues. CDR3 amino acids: CASSPRASGVSGANVLTF. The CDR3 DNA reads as TGTGCCAGCAGCCCAAGGGCTAGCGGGGTCTCTGGGGCCAACGTCCTGACTTTC.

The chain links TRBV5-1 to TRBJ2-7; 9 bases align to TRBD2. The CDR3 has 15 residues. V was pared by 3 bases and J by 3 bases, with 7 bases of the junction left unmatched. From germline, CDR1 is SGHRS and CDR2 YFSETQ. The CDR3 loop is CASSSTGGGDYEQYF. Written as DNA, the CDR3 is TGCGCCAGCAGCTCCACGGGCGGGGGGGACTACGAGCAGTACTTC.

CDR3 nucleotides: TGTGCCAGCAGCGCGGGACAGCGAAGCGGCTACACCTTC. Translating it yields CASSAGQRSGYTF. This chain links TRBV9 with TRBJ1-2, with 7 bases that match TRBD1. From germline, CDR1 is SGDLS and CDR2 YYNGEE. With 3 bases clipped from V and 8 bases from J, the junction kept 7 bases outside the gene matches. The CDR3 totals 13 residues.

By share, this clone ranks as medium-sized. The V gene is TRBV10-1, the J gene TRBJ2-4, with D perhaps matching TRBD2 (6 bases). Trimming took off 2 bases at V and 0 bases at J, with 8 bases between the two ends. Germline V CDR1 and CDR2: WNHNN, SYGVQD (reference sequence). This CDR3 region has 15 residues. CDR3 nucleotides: TGCGCCAGCAGTGAGGGGACTCTAGCCAAAAACATTCAGTACTTC. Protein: CASSEGTLAKNIQYF.

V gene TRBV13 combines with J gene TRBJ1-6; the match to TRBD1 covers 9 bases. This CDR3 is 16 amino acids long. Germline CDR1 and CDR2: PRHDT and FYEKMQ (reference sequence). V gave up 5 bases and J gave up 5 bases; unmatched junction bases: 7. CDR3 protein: CASSPGTGRDNSPLHF. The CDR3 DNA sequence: TGTGCCAGCAGCCCGGGGACAGGGCGGGATAATTCACCCCTCCACTTT.

CDR3 bases: TGCGCCAGCAGCCCCGAGGTCGGCCGAAATAACTATGGCTACACCTTC. This codes for CASSPEVGRNNYGYTF. The chain is built from TRBV4-3 and TRBJ1-2, with D uncertain. Germline loops: CDR1 LGHNA, CDR2 YSLEER. V was pared by 4 bases and J by 1 base, with 16 bases between. The length of the CDR3 is 16 residues.

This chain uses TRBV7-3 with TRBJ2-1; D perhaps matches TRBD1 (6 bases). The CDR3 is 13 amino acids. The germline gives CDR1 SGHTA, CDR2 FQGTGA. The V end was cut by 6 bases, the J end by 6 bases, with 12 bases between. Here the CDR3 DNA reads TGTGCCAGCAGTCCAACAGGGTTCAATGAGCAGTTCTTC. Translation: CASSPTGFNEQFF.

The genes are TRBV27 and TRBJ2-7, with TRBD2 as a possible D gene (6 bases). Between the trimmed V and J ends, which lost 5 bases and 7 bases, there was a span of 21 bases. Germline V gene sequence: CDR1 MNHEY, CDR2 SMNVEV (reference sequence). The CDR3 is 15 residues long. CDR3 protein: CASSPLDGRAGEQYF. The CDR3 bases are TGTGCCAGCAGTCCCCTGGATGGTCGGGCGGGGGAGCAGTACTTC.

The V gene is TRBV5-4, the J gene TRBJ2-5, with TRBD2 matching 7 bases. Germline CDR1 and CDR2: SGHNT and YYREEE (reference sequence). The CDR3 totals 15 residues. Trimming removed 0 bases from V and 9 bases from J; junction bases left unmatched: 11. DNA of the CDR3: TGTGCCAGCAGCTTGGCCGGGACTTCCCGGGGGGCCCAGTACTTC. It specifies CASSLAGTSRGAQYF. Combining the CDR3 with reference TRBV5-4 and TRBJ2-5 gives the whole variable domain ETGVTQSPTHLIKTRGQQVTLRCSSQSGHNTVSWYQQALGQGPQFIFQYYREEENGRGNFPPRFSGLQFPNYSSELNVNALELDDSALYLCASSLAGTSRGAQYFGPGTRLLVL.

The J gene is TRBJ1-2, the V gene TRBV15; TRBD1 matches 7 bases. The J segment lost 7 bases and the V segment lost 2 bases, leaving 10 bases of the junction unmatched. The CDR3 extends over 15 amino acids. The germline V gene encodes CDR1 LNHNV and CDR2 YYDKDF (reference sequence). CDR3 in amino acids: CATSRSPGQEGGYTF. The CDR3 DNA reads TGTGCCACCAGCAGATCCCCAGGACAGGAAGGTGGCTACACCTTC.

CDR3 nucleotides: TGCGCCAGCAGCTTGAACAGGGGGCTTTACGAAAAACTGTTTTTT. This codes for CASSLNRGLYEKLFF. V is TRBV5-1 and J is TRBJ1-4, with TRBD1 matching over 9 bases. V was clipped by 1 base and J by 8 bases; unmatched bases: 6. The CDR3 is 15 residues long. Looked up from germline, CDR1 is SGHRS and CDR2 is YFSETQ.

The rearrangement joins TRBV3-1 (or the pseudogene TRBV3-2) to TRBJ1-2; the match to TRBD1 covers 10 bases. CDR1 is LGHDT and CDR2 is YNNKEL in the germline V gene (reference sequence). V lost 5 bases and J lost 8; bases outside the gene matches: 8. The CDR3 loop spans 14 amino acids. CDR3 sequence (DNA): TGTGCCAGCAGCAACGGACAGGGGGTTTTCGGCTACACCTTC. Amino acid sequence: CASSNGQGVFGYTF.

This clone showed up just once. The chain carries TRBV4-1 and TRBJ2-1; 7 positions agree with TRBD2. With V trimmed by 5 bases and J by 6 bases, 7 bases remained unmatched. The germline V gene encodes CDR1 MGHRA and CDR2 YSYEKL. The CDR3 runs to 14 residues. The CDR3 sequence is CASSGLGVSNEQFF. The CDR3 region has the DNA TGCGCCAGCAGCGGACTAGGCGTCTCCAATGAGCAGTTCTTC.

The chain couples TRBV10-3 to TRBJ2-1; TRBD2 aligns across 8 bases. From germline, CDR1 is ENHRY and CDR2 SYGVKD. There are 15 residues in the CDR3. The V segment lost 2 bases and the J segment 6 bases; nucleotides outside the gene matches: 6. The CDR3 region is CAISENTGGANEQFF. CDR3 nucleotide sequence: TGTGCCATCAGTGAGAATACGGGGGGGGCCAATGAGCAGTTCTTC.

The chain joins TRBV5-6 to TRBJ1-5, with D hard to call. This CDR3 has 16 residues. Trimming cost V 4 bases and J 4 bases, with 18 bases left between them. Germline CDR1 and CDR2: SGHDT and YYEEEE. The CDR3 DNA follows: TGTGCCAGCAGCCGGCACCTATCAGCGGGGAATCAGCCCCAGCATTTT. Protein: CASSRHLSAGNQPQHF.

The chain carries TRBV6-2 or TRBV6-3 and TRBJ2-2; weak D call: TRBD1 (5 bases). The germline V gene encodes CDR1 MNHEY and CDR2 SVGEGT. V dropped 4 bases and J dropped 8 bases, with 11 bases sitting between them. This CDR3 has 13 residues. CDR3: CASSLEGVGELFF. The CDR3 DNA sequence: TGTGCCAGCAGTTTAGAAGGGGTAGGGGAGCTGTTTTTT.

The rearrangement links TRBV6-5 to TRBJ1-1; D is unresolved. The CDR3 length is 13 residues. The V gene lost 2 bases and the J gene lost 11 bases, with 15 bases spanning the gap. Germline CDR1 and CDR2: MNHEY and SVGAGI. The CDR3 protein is CASSYPDGRRAFF. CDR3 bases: TGTGCCAGCAGTTACCCCGACGGCCGCAGGGCTTTCTTT.

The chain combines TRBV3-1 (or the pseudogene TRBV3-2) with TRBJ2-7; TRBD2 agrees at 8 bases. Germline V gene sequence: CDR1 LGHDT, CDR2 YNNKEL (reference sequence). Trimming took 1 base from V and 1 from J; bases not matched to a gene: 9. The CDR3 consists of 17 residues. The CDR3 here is CASSQGPTSVLSYEQYF. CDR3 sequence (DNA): TGTGCCAGCAGCCAAGGCCCGACTAGCGTACTGTCCTACGAGCAGTACTTC.

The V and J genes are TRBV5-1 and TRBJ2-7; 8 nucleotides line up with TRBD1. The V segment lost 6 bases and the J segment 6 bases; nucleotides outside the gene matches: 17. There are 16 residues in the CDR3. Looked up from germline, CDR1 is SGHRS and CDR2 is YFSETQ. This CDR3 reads CASTTNSGTGGGEQYF. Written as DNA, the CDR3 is TGCGCCAGCACCACTAATTCCGGGACAGGAGGGGGCGAGCAGTACTTC.

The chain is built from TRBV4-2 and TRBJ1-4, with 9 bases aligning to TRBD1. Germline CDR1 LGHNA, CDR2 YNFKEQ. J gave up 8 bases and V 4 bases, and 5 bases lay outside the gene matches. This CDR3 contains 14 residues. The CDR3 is CASSLGTGNEKLFF. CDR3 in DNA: TGTGCCAGCAGCCTCGGGACAGGGAACGAAAAACTGTTTTTT.

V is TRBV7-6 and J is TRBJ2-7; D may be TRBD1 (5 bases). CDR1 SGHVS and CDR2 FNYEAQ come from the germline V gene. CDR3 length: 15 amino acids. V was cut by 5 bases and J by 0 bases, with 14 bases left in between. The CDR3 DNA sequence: TGTGCCAGCAGCAGCCCAGGGCAGGTCTCCTACGAGCAGTACTTC. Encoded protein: CASSSPGQVSYEQYF. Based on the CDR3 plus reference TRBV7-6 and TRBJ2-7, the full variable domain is GAGVSQSPRYKVTKRGQDVALRCDPISGHVSLYWYRQALGQGPEFLTYFNYEAQQDKSGLPNDRFSAERPEGSISTLTIQRTEQRDSAMYRCASSSPGQVSYEQYFGPGTRLTVT.

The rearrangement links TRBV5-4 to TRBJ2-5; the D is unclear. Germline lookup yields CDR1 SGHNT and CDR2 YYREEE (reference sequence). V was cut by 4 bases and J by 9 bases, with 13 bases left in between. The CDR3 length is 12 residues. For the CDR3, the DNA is TGTGCCAGCAGCGAGGATGTCCGGGCCCAGTACTTC. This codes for CASSEDVRAQYF.